This T cell receptor beta chain was sequenced in a study of Graves' ophthalmopathy and Graves' hyperthyroidism. Overall study context: Sampling took place at initial diagnosis, with peripheral blood obtained before any treatment. General observations from the study: Blood shared most expanded thyroid clonotypes above 0.001 frequency.

As for this clonotype: What it binds is not known.

Disease in donors with ophthalmopathy had moderate-to-severe activity, CAS ≥3, NOSPECS ≥4 and under 3 months' duration. Other autoimmune diseases, uncontrolled infections, pregnancy or lactation led to the exclusion of patients. CDR3 regions of TCR beta were amplified from RNA transcripts. The first-round RT-PCR employed HTBI primers together with the Qiagen OneStep RT-PCR kit. A multiplex PCR was then performed as the second round. TCRdb redid the calling of the multiplex PCR reads with MiXCR, one entry per CDR3 protein. The sample lists fewer than 600,000 distinct CDR3 sequences, about 15% occurring once. The clonotype was recovered from a woman in her thirties with Graves' ophthalmopathy. Input material: blood.

CDR3 sequence (DNA): TGTGCCAGCAGTGAAATGGAAGGGTGGCAGCCCCAGCATTTT. Its protein is CASSEMEGWQPQHF. This sequence joins TRBV6-1 and TRBJ1-5; D remains ambiguous. CDR1 and CDR2 from the germline V gene are MNHNS and SASEGT. This CDR3 region has 14 residues. Trimming shortened V by 2 bases and J by 7 bases, and 12 bases separated the two germline ends.